This T cell receptor beta chain was observed in a study of blood T cells in healthy people across ages. Overall study findings and caveats: Naive T cell percentage by flow cytometry tracked strongly with beta diversity.

Comment on this clonotype: Its antigen is unidentified.

The second PCR ran roughly 7 to 11 cycles with a sample-barcoded 5' primer and J-beta primers. Researchers report that each sample yielded at least 2.5 million CDR3-containing paired-end reads. TCRdb re-called the 5' RACE reads with MiXCR, one entry per CDR3 protein. The profile covers about 1.4 million distinct CDR3 sequences, with approximately 59% appearing a single time and 6.7% taken by the ten largest. This sequence was found in a man in his late teens or twenties in good health. Sequencing was done on a sample of blood.

CDR3 in amino acids: CASSYSNARARYNEQFF. CDR3 DNA sequence: TGTGCCAGCAGTTACTCGAACGCCAGGGCTCGGTACAATGAGCAGTTCTTC. The chain couples TRBV6-6 to TRBJ2-1; the D gene is possibly TRBD1 (5 bases). The germline CDR1 and CDR2 sequences are MNHNY and SVGAGI (reference sequence). This CDR3 comprises 17 residues. Trimming shortened V by 0 bases and J by 4 bases, and 16 bases separated the two germline ends.